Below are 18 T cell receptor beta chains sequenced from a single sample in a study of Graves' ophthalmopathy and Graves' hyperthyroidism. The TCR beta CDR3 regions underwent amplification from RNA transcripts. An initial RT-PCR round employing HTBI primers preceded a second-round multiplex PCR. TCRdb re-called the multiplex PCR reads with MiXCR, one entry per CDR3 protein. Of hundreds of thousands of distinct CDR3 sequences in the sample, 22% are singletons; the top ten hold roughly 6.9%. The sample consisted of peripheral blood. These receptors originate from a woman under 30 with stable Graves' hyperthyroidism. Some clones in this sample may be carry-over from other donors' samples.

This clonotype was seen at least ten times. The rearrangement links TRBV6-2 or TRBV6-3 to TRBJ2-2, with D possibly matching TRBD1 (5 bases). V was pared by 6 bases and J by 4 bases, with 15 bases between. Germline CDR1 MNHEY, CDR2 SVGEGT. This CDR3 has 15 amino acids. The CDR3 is CASRSIGDFTGELFF. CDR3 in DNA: TGTGCCAGCAGGTCCATAGGGGATTTCACCGGGGAGCTGTTTTTT.

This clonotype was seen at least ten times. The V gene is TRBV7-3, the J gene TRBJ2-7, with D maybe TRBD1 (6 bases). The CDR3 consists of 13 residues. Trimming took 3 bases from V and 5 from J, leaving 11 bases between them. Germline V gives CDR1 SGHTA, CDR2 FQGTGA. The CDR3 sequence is CASSFDRLNEQYF. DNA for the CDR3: TGTGCCAGCAGCTTCGACAGGCTCAACGAGCAGTACTTC.

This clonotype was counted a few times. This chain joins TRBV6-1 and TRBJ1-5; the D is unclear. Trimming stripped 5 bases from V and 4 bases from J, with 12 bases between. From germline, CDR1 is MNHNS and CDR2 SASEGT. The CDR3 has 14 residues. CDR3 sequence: CASSPPQSNQPQHF. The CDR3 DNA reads TGTGCCAGCAGTCCCCCCCAGTCTAATCAGCCCCAGCATTTT.

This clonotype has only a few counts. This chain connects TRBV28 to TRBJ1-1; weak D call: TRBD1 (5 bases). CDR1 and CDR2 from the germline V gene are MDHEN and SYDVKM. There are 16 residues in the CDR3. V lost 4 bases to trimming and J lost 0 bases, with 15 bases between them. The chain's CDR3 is CASSSPGGPMNTEAFF. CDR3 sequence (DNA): TGTGCCAGCAGTTCCCCGGGGGGACCCATGAACACTGAAGCTTTCTTT.

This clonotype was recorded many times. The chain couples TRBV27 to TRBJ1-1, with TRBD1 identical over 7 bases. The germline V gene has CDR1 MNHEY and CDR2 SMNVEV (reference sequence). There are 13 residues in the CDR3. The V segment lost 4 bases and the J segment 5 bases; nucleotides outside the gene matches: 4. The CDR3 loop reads CASSSGTATEAFF. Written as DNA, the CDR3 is TGTGCCAGCAGTTCAGGGACAGCGACTGAAGCTTTCTTT.

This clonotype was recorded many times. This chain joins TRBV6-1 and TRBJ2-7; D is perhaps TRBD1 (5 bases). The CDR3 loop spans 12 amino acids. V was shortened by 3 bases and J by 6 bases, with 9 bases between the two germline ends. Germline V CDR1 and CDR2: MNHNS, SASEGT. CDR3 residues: CASSEARGEQYF. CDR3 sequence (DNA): TGTGCCAGCAGTGAGGCTAGGGGCGAGCAGTACTTC.

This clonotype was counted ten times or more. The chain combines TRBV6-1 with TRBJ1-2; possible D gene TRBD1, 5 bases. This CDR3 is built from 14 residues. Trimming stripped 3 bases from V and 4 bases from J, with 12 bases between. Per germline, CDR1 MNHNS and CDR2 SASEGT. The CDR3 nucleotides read TGTGCCAGCAGTGATCCAGGGATGTTCTATGGCTACACCTTC. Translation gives CASSDPGMFYGYTF.

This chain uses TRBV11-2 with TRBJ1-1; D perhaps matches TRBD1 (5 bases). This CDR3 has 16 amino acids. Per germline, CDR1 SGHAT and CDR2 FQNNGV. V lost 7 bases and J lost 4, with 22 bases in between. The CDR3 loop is CASKRGSPLTSTEAFF. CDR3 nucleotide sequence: TGTGCCAGCAAAAGGGGCAGTCCCCTAACCTCCACTGAAGCTTTCTTT.

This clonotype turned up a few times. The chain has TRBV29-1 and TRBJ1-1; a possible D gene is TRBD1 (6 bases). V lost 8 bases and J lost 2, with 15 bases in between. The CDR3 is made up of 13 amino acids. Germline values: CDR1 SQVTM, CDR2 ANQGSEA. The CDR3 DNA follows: TGCAGCCCCGATGACAGGACCAACACTGAAGCTTTCTTT. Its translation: CSPDDRTNTEAFF.

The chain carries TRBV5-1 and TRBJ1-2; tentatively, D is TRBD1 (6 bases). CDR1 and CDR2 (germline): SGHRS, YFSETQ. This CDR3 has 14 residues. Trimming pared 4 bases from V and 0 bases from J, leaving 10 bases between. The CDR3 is CASSLYRANYGYTF. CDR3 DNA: TGCGCCAGCAGCCTTTACAGGGCTAACTATGGCTACACCTTC.

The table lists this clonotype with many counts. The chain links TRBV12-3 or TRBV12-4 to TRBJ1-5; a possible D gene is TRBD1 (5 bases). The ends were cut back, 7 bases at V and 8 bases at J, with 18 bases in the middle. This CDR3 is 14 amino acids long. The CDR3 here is CASTLGGTFEPQHF. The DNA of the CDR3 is TGTGCCAGCACCTTGGGGGGGACGTTTGAGCCCCAGCATTTT.

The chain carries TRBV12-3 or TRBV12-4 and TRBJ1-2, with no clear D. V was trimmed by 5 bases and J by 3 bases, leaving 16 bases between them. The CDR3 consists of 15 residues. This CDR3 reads CASSIRTERDYGYTF. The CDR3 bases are TGTGCCAGCAGTATACGGACGGAGAGGGACTATGGCTACACCTTC.

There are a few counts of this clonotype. CDR3 sequence (DNA): TGTGCCAGCAGCCCTAGCGGGGACACCGGGGAGCTGTTTTTT. Protein: CASSPSGDTGELFF. The rearrangement uses TRBV9 and TRBJ2-2, with 9 nucleotides matching TRBD2. Unmatched junction bases numbered 1, after V lost 4 bases and J lost 3 bases. The germline V gene encodes CDR1 SGDLS and CDR2 YYNGEE. The CDR3 is made up of 14 amino acids.

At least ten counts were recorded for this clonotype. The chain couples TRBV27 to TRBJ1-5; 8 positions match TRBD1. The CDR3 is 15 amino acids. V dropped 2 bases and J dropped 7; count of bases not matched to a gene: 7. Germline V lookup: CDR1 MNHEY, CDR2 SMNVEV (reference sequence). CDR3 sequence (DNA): TGTGCCAGCAGTTTAGCATCAGGGGGCTGGCAGCCCCAGCATTTT. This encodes CASSLASGGWQPQHF.

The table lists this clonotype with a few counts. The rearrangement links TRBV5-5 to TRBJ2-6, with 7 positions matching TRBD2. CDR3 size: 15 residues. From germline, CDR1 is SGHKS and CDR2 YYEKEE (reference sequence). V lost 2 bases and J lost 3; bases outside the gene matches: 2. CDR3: CASSFGGFGANVLTF. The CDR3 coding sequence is TGTGCCAGCAGCTTCGGGGGGTTTGGGGCCAACGTCCTGACTTTC.

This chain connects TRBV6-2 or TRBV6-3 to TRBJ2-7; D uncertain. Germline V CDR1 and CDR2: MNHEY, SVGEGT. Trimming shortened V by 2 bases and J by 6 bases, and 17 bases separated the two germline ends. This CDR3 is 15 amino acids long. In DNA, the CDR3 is TGTGCCAGCAGTTACAGTGGAAGGGTAAAATCCGAGCAGTACTTC. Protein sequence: CASSYSGRVKSEQYF.

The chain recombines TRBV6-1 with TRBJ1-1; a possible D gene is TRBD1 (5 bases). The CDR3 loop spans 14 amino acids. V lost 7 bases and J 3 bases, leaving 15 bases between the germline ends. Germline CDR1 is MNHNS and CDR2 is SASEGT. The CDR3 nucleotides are TGTGCCAGCACCGAGCTGGGGCGCGACACTGAAGCTTTCTTT. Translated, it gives CASTELGRDTEAFF.

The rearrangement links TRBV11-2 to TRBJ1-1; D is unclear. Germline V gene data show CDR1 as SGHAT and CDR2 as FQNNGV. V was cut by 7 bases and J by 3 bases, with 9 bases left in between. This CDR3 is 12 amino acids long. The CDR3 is CASTTHDTEAFF. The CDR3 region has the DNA TGTGCCAGCACCACCCATGACACTGAAGCTTTCTTT.